The present T cell receptor beta chain was sequenced within a study of cytomegalovirus exposure and HLA in healthy donors (dated by TCRdb to about 2017). The study in broad terms: In an earlier analysis of roughly 590 of the donors, 276 Gb of sequence data and 100 million or so unique TCR beta sequences from about 190 million T cells were reported. The T cell repertoires of 666 subjects were profiled by immunosequencing and related to cytomegalovirus serostatus. The number of donors typed differed by locus, with roughly 629-640 for A, B, C, DRB1 and DQB1, roughly 520 for DQA1, over 600 for DPA1, and 400 to 490 for DPB1. In a later genetic analysis, genome-wide SNP genotypes for about 55% of the roughly 700 donors were used, and that subset was treated as a discovery cohort. Every discovery cohort repertoire had been produced on one sequencing platform. Across some 400 genotyped donors of the cohort, an average of roughly 250,000 unique TCR beta nucleotide sequences per donor were sequenced, and 15% to 20% of those sequences were non-productive. About 280 gigabases of sequencing data and roughly 81 million unique TCR sequences made up an early release that covered approximately 700 HLA-typed donors. A later analysis re-analyzed previously published TCR beta repertoires from about 730 donors and added high-resolution HLA genotyping to study TCR occurrence patterns. Donor age, sex, ethnicity and CMV serostatus were compiled together with the repertoire data. Among the roughly 400 genotyped donors, more than 70% belonged to the genetic ancestry cluster associated with self-reported Caucasian donors. HLA typing covered class I and class II loci at four-digit resolution. Five DR-DQ haplotypes were handled as single units for association and clustering because linkage in the cohort was strong. To predict cytomegalovirus infection status, the study brought together high-throughput TCR immunosequencing, statistical association of individual TCRs with disease status, and machine learning. In an earlier analysis of 500 to 650 of the donors, high-throughput TCR beta sequencing was used to judge whether each TCR beta V gene segment behaved as functional or pseudogenic. A separate validation cohort of more than 100 different subjects was used in addition to the roughly 700-subject first cohort. The aim of the study was to test whether cataloging public T cell receptors could identify signatures of past pathogen exposure. Rather than using new phenotypic data, the later analysis identified candidate immune exposures from TCR beta sequences and from how often those sequences occurred across donors.

The cohort was made up of roughly 670 healthy bone marrow donors. All cohort members were sampled while nominally healthy, although unrecorded immune exposures were likely present. The donor tested CMV seropositive and was one of the 289 seropositive cohort members. A peripheral blood sample was collected from each donor, and TCR beta sequencing was performed on peripheral blood mononuclear cells. Genomic DNA extraction from the blood cell samples was performed with the Qiagen DNeasy Blood Extraction Kit. The library came from the immunoSEQ multiplex PCR assay. For the multiplex PCR, a mixture combining 60 forward primers for TCR Vbeta segments and 13 reverse primers for TCR Jbeta segments was used. The CDR3 region of rearranged TCR beta genes was amplified from genomic DNA with a multiplex PCR assay. The amplified TCR beta libraries were sequenced on the Illumina HiSeq System as 87-base-pair reads. As for the original processing: Across the roughly 640 repertoires, a later analysis counted 80 million or so unique TCR beta chains, roughly 11 million of which were shared by at least two donors. Raw reads were error-corrected and collapsed into unique sequences with a nearest-neighbor algorithm that merged closely related sequences to remove PCR and sequencing errors. CDR3 sequences were aligned to IMGT reference sequences to assign V, D and J gene segments. For a sequence to be retained, at least a six-nucleotide match to both a V gene segment and a J gene segment was required. Rearrangements were classified as productive when the CDR3 lacked stop codons and remained in frame with V and J, and all other rearrangements were classified as non-productive. Following IMGT convention, CDR3 was defined as the stretch from the second conserved V-encoded cysteine up to the conserved J-encoded phenylalanine. Sequences without an unambiguous match to a single V gene segment were excluded from the earlier analysis of almost 600 of the donors. In an earlier analysis of about 590 of the donors, a V segment was called functional when productive rearrangements were above 56.7%, and segregating when the standard deviation between donors exceeded 5%. To diagnose cytomegalovirus status from the catalog of TCR beta chain sequences, a statistical classification framework was built. A later analysis assigned V and J genes by comparing TCR nucleotide sequences with IMGT/GENE-DB human TR gene sequences. A later analysis assigned CDR3 sequences and most-parsimonious VDJ recombination scenarios with the TCRdist pipeline. In a later analysis, each TCR beta chain was defined by its CDR3 amino acid sequence together with its V-gene family, and reads lacking a unique V-gene family were excluded. To address suspected cross-contamination and a sequencing artifact, a later analysis removed 450 to 700 highly shared, low-generation-probability nucleotide sequences. In a later analysis, a clonal expansion index was calculated for each public chain from normalized within-repertoire ranks of inferred template counts. In a later analysis, generation probabilities were computed using a VDJ recombination model fitted to out-of-frame rearrangements, and the results were checked against IGoR. A later analysis scored TCR-TCR, TCR-HLA and TCR-CMV co-occurrence with hypergeometric tests, applying a repertoire-size bias correction to TCR pairs. To estimate false discovery rates, a later analysis permuted the HLA or CMV assignments 20 times. A later analysis grouped co-occurring TCRs with DBSCAN, adding TCRdist sequence similarity when clustering within HLA-allele-positive subsets. For co-occurrence clustering, repertoires with fewer than 30,000 or more than 120,000 public chains were excluded, along with five repertoires with anomalous nucleotide sharing. Imported from immuneACCESS, the table was reduced by TCRdb to in-frame sequences with V and J called. These copies leave out some clones; in studies compared against another copy, an unresolved V gene accounts for under half, and the cause of the remainder is not known. The DNA gave D and trimming, while V, J and clone size come from that table. The sample table holds some 190,000 clones, of which around 80% were seen once. The ten largest clones add up to 1.2% to 1.5% of the sample.

The germline V gene supplies CDR1 SGHRS and CDR2 YFSETQ. The CDR3, from cysteine to phenylalanine, totals 14 residues. Only the CDR3 part of the read is kept: 42 bases, read in frame from the first base. General study outcomes and caveats: At a false discovery rate of 0.05, a later analysis linked under 20,000 TCR beta sequences to specific HLA alleles. A few of the identified cytomegalovirus-associated TCR beta chains were confirmed in vitro to be specific for cytomegalovirus antigens. In a later analysis, the rate of TCR association differed among HLA loci, with DRB1 alleles having the most associated TCRs and HLA-C alleles having the fewest. In a later genetic analysis, fewer N-insertions in productive TCRs were reported among donors in an Asian-associated ancestry cluster than the roughly 640-donor mean. Cytomegalovirus status was reported to be diagnosed by the classifier with high specificity and sensitivity in both the original and validation cohorts. The only immune exposure information available for the cohort was CMV serostatus. While some public TCRs were present in many individuals, most TCR sequences turned up only very rarely across donors. V-gene and J-gene trimming of TCR beta chains was associated with a missense DCLRE1C variant in a later genetic analysis, and the association was replicated in an independent cohort. A later analysis found that HLA-associated TCR beta chains were more clonally expanded and had lower generation probabilities than equally common non-associated chains. The sequencing pipeline was judged likely to have produced a cluster of highly shared sequence variants as a technical artifact. A further reported finding was that TCR beta sequences accurately predicted the HLA-A and HLA-B alleles for most subjects in the first cohort. Some IMGT-functional V segments, including TRBV6-2 and TRBV6-3, could not be distinguished by the 87-base-pair reads and were therefore excluded. According to a later analysis, parvovirus B19, influenza, CMV and Epstein-Barr virus appeared linked to several top co-occurrence clusters. Seventeen rarely observed V segments, including chromosome 9 orphons, were excluded from the earlier analysis of just under 600 of the donors because counts were too low. In an earlier analysis of more than 500 of the donors, most TCR beta V segments appeared in productive rearrangements about 87% or about 30% of the time, broadly matching IMGT annotations. The authors suggested that the approach could potentially be generalized to other disease states and immunological phenotypes. When HLA alleles, especially DR and DQ, strongly co-occurred, attributing TCR associations to individual alleles was difficult. Presence/absence analyses assumed roughly uniform sequencing depth across donors, an assumption that may not hold. Because HLA typing was missing for some donors at each locus, association tests included only the typed subset. Linkage disequilibrium might explain the correlated functional status among segregating V segments, but an unknown experimental factor could not be excluded. The study gave a list of some 150 TCR beta chains associated with cytomegalovirus. Most CMV-associated TCR beta chains appeared to be HLA-restricted in a later analysis, and the HLA associations seemed to be driven largely by CMV exposure. This cohort had only TCR beta chains sequenced, and the lack of alpha or paired-chain data limited which features could be detected.

Worth noting for this clone: What antigen it recognizes has not been identified. Per-nucleotide qualities are absent, and no much larger clonotype sits a single base away.

This sequence uses TRBV5-1 and TRBJ2-5; 8 bases in between match TRBD2. The end of the DNA aligns better with TRBJ2-7, so the J call may be wrong. The sequence derives from a girl under 18 in good health and CMV-seropositive. Sequencing was carried out using PBMCs. The DNA sequence is TGCGCCAGCAGGTCCGGGACTAGTGCATTCGAGCAGTACTTC. It specifies CASRSGTSAFEQYF.